This TCR beta chain was captured by sequencing in a study of shared T cell receptors in the human thymus. This table comes from immunoSEQ multiplex PCR, and its TCRdb copy is limited to in-frame clones, with some not included. The table shows more than 550,000 clones, with roughly 86% occurring only once. V lost 5 bases to trimming and J lost 6 bases, with 19 bases between them. The CDR3 length is 14 residues. Germline CDR1 is SQVTM and CDR2 is ANQGSEA. These sequences were also reported in another study, on human thymus T cells.

The chain combines TRBV29-1 with TRBJ1-2, with D unclear. This TCR came from a boy younger than two with a congenital heart defect. The material sequenced was thymocytes. CDR3 sequence reads: CSVRHPGKRDGYTF. CDR3 nucleotides: TGCAGCGTTCGCCACCCCGGGAAACGGGATGGCTACACCTTC.